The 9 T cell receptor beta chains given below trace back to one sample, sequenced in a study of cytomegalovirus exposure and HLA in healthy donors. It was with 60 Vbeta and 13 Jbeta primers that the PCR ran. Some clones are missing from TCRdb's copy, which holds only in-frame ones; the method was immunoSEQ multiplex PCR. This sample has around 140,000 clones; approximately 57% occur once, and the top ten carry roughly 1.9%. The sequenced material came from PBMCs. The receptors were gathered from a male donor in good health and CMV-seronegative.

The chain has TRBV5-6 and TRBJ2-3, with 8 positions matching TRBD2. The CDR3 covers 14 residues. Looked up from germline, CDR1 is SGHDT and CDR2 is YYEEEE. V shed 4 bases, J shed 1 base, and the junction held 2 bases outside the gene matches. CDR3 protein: CASSISGGTDTQYF. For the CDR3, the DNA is TGTGCCAGCAGCATTAGCGGGGGCACAGATACGCAGTATTTT.

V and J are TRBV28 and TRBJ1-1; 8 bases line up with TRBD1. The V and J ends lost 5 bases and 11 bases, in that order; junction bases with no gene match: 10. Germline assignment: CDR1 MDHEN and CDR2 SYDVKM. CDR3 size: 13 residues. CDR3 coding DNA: TGTGCCAGCAGTCTCCCGGACAGGGCGGCGGCTTTCTTT. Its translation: CASSLPDRAAAFF.

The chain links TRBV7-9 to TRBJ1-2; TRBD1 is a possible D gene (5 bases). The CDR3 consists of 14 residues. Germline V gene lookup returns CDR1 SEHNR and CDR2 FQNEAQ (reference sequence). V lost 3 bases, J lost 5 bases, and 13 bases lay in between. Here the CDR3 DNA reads TGTGCCAGCAGCTTTCAGGGTGGCGGTTATGGCTACACCTTC. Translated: CASSFQGGGYGYTF.

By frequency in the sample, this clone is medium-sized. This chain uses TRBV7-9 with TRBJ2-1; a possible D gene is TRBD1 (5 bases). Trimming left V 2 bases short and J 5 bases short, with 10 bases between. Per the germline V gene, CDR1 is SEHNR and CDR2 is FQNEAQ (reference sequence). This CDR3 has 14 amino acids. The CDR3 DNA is TGTGCCAGCAGCTTAACGACAGAGAACAATGAGCAGTTCTTC. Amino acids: CASSLTTENNEQFF.

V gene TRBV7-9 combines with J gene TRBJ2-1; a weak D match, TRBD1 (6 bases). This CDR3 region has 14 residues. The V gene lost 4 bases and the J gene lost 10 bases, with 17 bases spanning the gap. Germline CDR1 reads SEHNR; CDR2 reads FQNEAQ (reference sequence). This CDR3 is CASSSTQQGREQFF. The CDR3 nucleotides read TGTGCCAGCAGCTCGACCCAACAGGGCAGGGAGCAGTTCTTC.

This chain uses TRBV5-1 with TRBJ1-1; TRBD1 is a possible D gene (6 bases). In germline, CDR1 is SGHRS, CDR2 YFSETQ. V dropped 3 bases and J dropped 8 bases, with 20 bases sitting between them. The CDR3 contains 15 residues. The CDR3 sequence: CASSSAGQPGSEAFF. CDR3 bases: TGCGCCAGCAGCTCGGCCGGACAGCCGGGATCGGAAGCTTTCTTT.

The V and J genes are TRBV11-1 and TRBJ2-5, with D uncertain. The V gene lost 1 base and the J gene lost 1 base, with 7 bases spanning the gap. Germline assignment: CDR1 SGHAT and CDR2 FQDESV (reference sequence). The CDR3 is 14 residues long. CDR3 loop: CASSLGLIQETQYF. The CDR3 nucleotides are TGTGCCAGCAGCTTAGGACTGATCCAAGAGACCCAGTACTTC.

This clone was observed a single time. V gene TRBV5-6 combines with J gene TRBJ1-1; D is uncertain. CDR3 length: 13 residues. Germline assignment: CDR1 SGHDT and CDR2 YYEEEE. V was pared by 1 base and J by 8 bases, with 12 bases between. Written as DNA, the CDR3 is TGTGCCAGCAGCTTGCCTGCGGGGTGGGAAGCTTTCTTT. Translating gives CASSLPAGWEAFF.

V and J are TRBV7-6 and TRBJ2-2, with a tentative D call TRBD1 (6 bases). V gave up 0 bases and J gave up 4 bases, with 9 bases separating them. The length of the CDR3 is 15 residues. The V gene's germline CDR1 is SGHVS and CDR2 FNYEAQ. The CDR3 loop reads CASSLATGPTGELFF. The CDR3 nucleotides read TGTGCCAGCAGCTTAGCGACAGGACCCACCGGGGAGCTGTTTTTT.